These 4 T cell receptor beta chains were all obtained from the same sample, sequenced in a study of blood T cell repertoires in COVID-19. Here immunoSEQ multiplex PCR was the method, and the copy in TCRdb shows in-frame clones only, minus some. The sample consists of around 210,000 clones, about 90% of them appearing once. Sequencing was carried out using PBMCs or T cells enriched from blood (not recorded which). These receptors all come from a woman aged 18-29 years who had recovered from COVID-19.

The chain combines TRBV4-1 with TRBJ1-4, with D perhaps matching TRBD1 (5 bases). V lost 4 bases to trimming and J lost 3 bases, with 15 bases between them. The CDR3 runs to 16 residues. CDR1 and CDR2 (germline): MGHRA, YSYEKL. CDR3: CASSLFEGVANEKLFF. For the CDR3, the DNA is TGCGCCAGCAGCCTATTCGAAGGGGTAGCTAATGAAAAACTGTTTTTT.

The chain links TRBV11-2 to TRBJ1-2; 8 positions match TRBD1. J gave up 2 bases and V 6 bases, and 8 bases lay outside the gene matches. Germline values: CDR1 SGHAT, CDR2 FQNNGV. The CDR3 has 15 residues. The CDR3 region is CASRFLDRENYGYTF. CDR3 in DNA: TGTGCCAGCAGATTTTTGGACAGGGAGAACTATGGCTACACCTTC.

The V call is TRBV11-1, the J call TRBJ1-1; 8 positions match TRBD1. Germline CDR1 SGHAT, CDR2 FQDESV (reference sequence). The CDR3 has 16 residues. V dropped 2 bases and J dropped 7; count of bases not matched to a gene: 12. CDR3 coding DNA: TGTGCCAGCAGCTTAACCCTAACAGGGGGTAGGGGTGAAGCTTTCTTT. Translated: CASSLTLTGGRGEAFF.

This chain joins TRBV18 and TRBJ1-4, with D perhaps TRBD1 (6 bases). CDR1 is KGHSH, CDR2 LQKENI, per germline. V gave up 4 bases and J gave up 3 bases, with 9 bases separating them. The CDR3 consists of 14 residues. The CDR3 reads CASSQGQSNEKLFF. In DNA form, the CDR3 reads TGTGCCAGCTCACAAGGACAGTCTAATGAAAAACTGTTTTTT. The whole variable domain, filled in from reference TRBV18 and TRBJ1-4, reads NAGVMQNPRHLVRRRGQEARLRCSPMKGHSHVYWYRQLPEEGLKFMVYLQKENIIDESGMPKERFSAEFPKEGPSILRIQQVVRGDSAAYFCASSQGQSNEKLFFGSGTQLSVL.